The 26 T cell receptor beta chains below come from one sample, sequenced in a study of beta chain features in type 1 diabetes. The antigens of these receptors remain unknown. Study outcomes and limitations: Moderate yet significant TCRB CDR3 shortening was seen in Type 1 diabetes patients in all four CD4+ subsets.

Every isolated RNA sample was fully reverse transcribed, so sequencing captured expressed TCRB transcripts. Some clones are missing from TCRdb's copy, which holds only in-frame ones; the method was immunoSEQ multiplex PCR. The sample consists of nearly 700,000 clones, roughly an eighth of them appearing once. Material for sequencing was naive CD4+ T cells from blood. The receptors here all came from a young man with type 1 diabetes.

This clone was detected a few times. The rearrangement links TRBV11-1 to TRBJ2-1, with D possibly TRBD1 on 6 matching bases. The germline gives CDR1 SGHAT, CDR2 FQDESV (reference sequence). Trimming removed 3 bases at V and 7 bases at J, with 22 bases between. The CDR3 is made up of 17 amino acids. The CDR3 reads CASSLKASRGLENEQFF. In DNA, the CDR3 is TGTGCCAGCAGCTTGAAGGCCTCTAGGGGGTTGGAGAATGAGCAGTTCTTC.

V is TRBV6-5 and J is TRBJ2-2; no clear D. V dropped 0 bases and J dropped 7 bases, with 6 bases sitting between them. Germline loops: CDR1 MNHEY, CDR2 SVGAGI. CDR3 length: 13 amino acids. This CDR3 is CASSYSSIGELFF. The CDR3 DNA reads TGTGCCAGCAGTTACTCGAGCATCGGGGAGCTGTTTTTT.

In the case of this clone: Other nucleotide sequences from this sample produce the same CDR3. The chain carries TRBV30 and TRBJ2-1; 9 nucleotides line up with TRBD1. V shed 4 bases, J shed 6 bases, and the junction held 4 bases outside the gene matches. CDR1 is GTSNPN and CDR2 is SVGIG in the germline V gene (reference sequence). CDR3 length equals 13 residues. The CDR3 loop reads CAWTRQGGNEQFF. The DNA of the CDR3 is TGTGCCTGGACCAGACAGGGGGGCAATGAGCAGTTCTTC.

This clone showed up just a few times. J is TRBJ2-7 and V is TRBV2, with a tentative D call TRBD2 (6 bases). The CDR3 has 14 residues. Germline values: CDR1 SNHLY, CDR2 FYNNEI. Trimming left V 6 bases short and J 3 bases short, with 15 bases between. The CDR3 region is CASRWDSTYYEQYF. The CDR3 coding sequence is TGTGCCAGCAGATGGGACTCCACTTACTACGAGCAGTACTTC.

This chain connects TRBV7-9 to TRBJ1-1, with TRBD1 as a possible D gene (6 bases). Germline V CDR1 and CDR2: SEHNR, FQNEAQ (reference sequence). The CDR3 is made up of 14 amino acids. Between the trimmed V and J ends, which lost 6 bases and 6 bases, there was a span of 17 bases. DNA for the CDR3: TGTGCCAGCAGATTACAGGAGGGGGGAGCTGAAGCTTTCTTT. Translating gives CASRLQEGGAEAFF. The whole variable domain, remainder taken from reference TRBV7-9 and TRBJ1-1, is DTGVSQNPRHKITKRGQNVTFRCDPISEHNRLYWYRQTLGQGPEFLTYFQNEAQLEKSRLLSDRFSAERPKGSFSTLEIQRTEQGDSAMYLCASRLQEGGAEAFFGQGTRLTVV.

The rearrangement uses TRBV30 and TRBJ2-2; 8 bases are shared with TRBD1. V was clipped by 2 bases and J by 5 bases; unmatched bases: 4. The CDR3 totals 14 residues. Germline V gives CDR1 GTSNPN, CDR2 SVGIG (reference sequence). CDR3 protein: CAWSFRDRTGELFF. Here the CDR3 DNA reads TGTGCCTGGAGTTTCCGGGACAGGACCGGGGAGCTGTTTTTT. Combining the CDR3 with reference TRBV30 and TRBJ2-2 gives the whole variable domain SQTIHQWPATLVQPVGSPLSLECTVEGTSNPNLYWYRQAAGRGLQLLFYSVGIGQISSEVPQNLSASRPQDRQFILSSKKLLLSDSGFYLCAWSFRDRTGELFFGEGSRLTVL.

This clone was picked up a small number of times. V is TRBV7-2 and J is TRBJ2-1; 8 bases line up with TRBD2. The CDR3 is 16 residues long. The V segment lost 3 bases and the J segment 0 bases; nucleotides outside the gene matches: 4. Germline lookup yields CDR1 SGHTA and CDR2 FQGNSA. CDR3 amino acids: CASSLLAGTSYNEQFF. The CDR3 region has the DNA TGTGCCAGCAGCTTGTTAGCGGGGACCTCCTACAATGAGCAGTTCTTC.

The genes are TRBV4-1 and TRBJ1-1; perhaps TRBD1 as D (6 bases). The CDR3 is made up of 15 amino acids. Trimming stripped 0 bases from V and 6 bases from J, with 14 bases between. The germline gives CDR1 MGHRA, CDR2 YSYEKL. CDR3 loop: CASSQDQGLAPEAFF. For the CDR3, the DNA is TGCGCCAGCAGCCAAGATCAGGGGTTAGCCCCTGAAGCTTTCTTT.

The chain recombines TRBV6-1 with TRBJ2-6; D gene unclear. The V gene's germline CDR1 is MNHNS and CDR2 SASEGT. The CDR3 sequence is 14 residues long. V shed 6 bases and J shed 0 bases, with 6 bases lying between them. The CDR3 DNA sequence: TGTGCCAGCAGGGGTAGCTCTGGGGCCAACGTCCTGACTTTC. Translating gives CASRGSSGANVLTF.

The rearrangement links TRBV5-4 to TRBJ2-1, with 7 bases matching TRBD1. Germline CDR1 and CDR2: SGHNT and YYREEE (reference sequence). The CDR3 consists of 14 residues. V was pared by 4 bases and J by 6 bases, with 7 bases of the junction left unmatched. The CDR3 DNA follows: TGTGCCAGCAGCCCCGGGACAGCCCTCAATGAGCAGTTCTTC. Amino acids: CASSPGTALNEQFF.

This chain joins TRBV7-6 and TRBJ2-3; possible D gene TRBD1, 5 bases. In germline, CDR1 is SGHVS, CDR2 FNYEAQ. The CDR3 extends over 15 amino acids. The V end lost 4 bases, the J end lost 0 bases, and 11 bases lay between the germline ends. Here the CDR3 reads CASSSTGSSTDTQYF. The CDR3 DNA reads TGTGCCAGCAGCTCCACAGGCTCTAGCACAGATACGCAGTATTTT. The whole variable domain, filled in from reference TRBV7-6 and TRBJ2-3, reads GAGVSQSPRYKVTKRGQDVALRCDPISGHVSLYWYRQALGQGPEFLTYFNYEAQQDKSGLPNDRFSAERPEGSISTLTIQRTEQRDSAMYRCASSSTGSSTDTQYFGPGTRLTVL.

The chain is built from TRBV27 and TRBJ1-2; the D is unclear. The germline gives CDR1 MNHEY, CDR2 SMNVEV (reference sequence). Trimming left V 5 bases short and J 6 bases short, with 16 bases between. This CDR3 has 14 residues. CDR3 amino acids: CASSPRTSSHGYTF. The CDR3 bases are TGTGCCAGCAGTCCACGGACCTCCAGTCATGGCTACACCTTC.

The rearrangement uses TRBV7-9 and TRBJ2-2; weak D call: TRBD1 (5 bases). Germline assignment: CDR1 SEHNR and CDR2 FQNEAQ (reference sequence). V was cut by 5 bases and J by 4 bases, with 14 bases left in between. The CDR3 extends over 15 amino acids. The CDR3 is CASSLGQGATGELFF. The CDR3 nucleotides are TGTGCCAGCAGCCTAGGACAAGGGGCCACCGGGGAGCTGTTTTTT. The whole variable domain, filled in from reference TRBV7-9 and TRBJ2-2, reads DTGVSQNPRHKITKRGQNVTFRCDPISEHNRLYWYRQTLGQGPEFLTYFQNEAQLEKSRLLSDRFSAERPKGSFSTLEIQRTEQGDSAMYLCASSLGQGATGELFFGEGSRLTVL.

The V call is TRBV5-4, the J call TRBJ2-7; the match to TRBD2 covers 12 bases. This CDR3 is built from 16 residues. Germline V gene lookup returns CDR1 SGHNT and CDR2 YYREEE (reference sequence). The V segment lost 4 bases and the J segment 7 bases; nucleotides outside the gene matches: 12. The CDR3 region has the DNA TGTGCCAGCAGCGGGACTAGCGGGCCTCCTACGAGGGAGCAGTACTTC. Amino acids: CASSGTSGPPTREQYF.

This clone was counted only a few times. The rearrangement links TRBV19 to TRBJ1-1; D is perhaps TRBD1 (6 bases). Trimming left V 11 bases short and J 4 bases short, with 11 bases between. The CDR3 has 11 amino acids. Germline CDR1 and CDR2: LNHDA and SQIVND (reference sequence). Here the CDR3 DNA reads TGTGCCGGAAAAGGGGGCACTGAAGCTTTCTTT. Its protein is CAGKGGTEAFF.

V gene TRBV6-6 combines with J gene TRBJ2-7; 7 nucleotides agree with TRBD1. This CDR3 is 16 amino acids long. V shed 0 bases, J shed 1 base, and the junction held 6 bases outside the gene matches. CDR1 is MNHNY, CDR2 SVGAGI, per germline (reference sequence). The CDR3 nucleotides read TGTGCCAGCAGTTACTCCTCTCCGGGACAGTCCTACGAGCAGTACTTC. Its translation: CASSYSSPGQSYEQYF.

V is TRBV6-1 and J is TRBJ1-2; D not certain. Germline V lookup: CDR1 MNHNS, CDR2 SASEGT. The CDR3 consists of 12 residues. Trimming removed 2 bases at V and 6 bases at J, with 7 bases between. CDR3 in amino acids: CASSENGDGYTF. The CDR3 DNA follows: TGTGCCAGCAGTGAAAACGGTGATGGCTACACCTTC.

This clone was seen a few times. The V call is TRBV7-6, the J call TRBJ2-1, with a tentative D call TRBD1 (5 bases). Germline V gene data show CDR1 as SGHVS and CDR2 as FNYEAQ. V lost 3 bases and J lost 1, with 7 bases in between. The CDR3 runs 14 residues. This CDR3 is CASSLAGSYNEQFF. DNA of the CDR3: TGTGCCAGCAGCTTGGCAGGGTCCTACAATGAGCAGTTCTTC.

This chain connects TRBV7-6 to TRBJ1-2, with 8 bases that match TRBD1. There are 13 residues in the CDR3. Losses at the gene ends were 4 bases for V and 4 bases for J; bases not matched to a gene: 2. Germline V gene lookup returns CDR1 SGHVS and CDR2 FNYEAQ. In DNA, the CDR3 is TGTGCCAGCAGCTCTGGACAGGGCTATGGCTACACCTTC. Protein: CASSSGQGYGYTF.

The chain uses TRBV2 and TRBJ2-1, with D perhaps matching TRBD1 (5 bases). With 11 bases removed from V and 6 bases from J, the gap between germline ends came to 14 bases. The CDR3 covers 12 residues. Germline CDR1 reads SNHLY; CDR2 reads FYNNEI. The CDR3 nucleotides are TGTGCCGCCCAGGCCCAGGGCAATGAGCAGTTCTTC. Protein product: CAAQAQGNEQFF.

The chain recombines TRBV10-3 with TRBJ2-5, with unresolved D. The CDR3 is 12 amino acids. Germline CDR1 and CDR2: ENHRY and SYGVKD. V shed 3 bases and J shed 5 bases, with 7 bases lying between them. In DNA form, the CDR3 reads TGTGCCATCAGTGATGTAGAGGAGACCCAGTACTTC. Amino acid sequence: CAISDVEETQYF.

In this sample, this clone turned up a few times. The J gene is TRBJ2-2, the V gene TRBV10-3; TRBD2 might be the D (7 bases). Looked up from germline, CDR1 is ENHRY and CDR2 is SYGVKD. The germline V and J ends were trimmed by 0 bases and 0 bases, with 11 bases remaining between them. The CDR3 spans 17 residues. The CDR3 coding sequence is TGTGCCATCAGTGAGTCATCGGGGGGCGCGAACACCGGGGAGCTGTTTTTT. It encodes CAISESSGGANTGELFF.

In this sample, this clone turned up a few times. The chain links TRBV2 to TRBJ1-2; no firm D call. Trimming removed 6 bases at V and 3 bases at J, with 14 bases between. Germline V CDR1 and CDR2: SNHLY, FYNNEI. CDR3 length: 14 residues. CDR3 loop: CASRGFRAHYGYTF. CDR3 DNA: TGTGCCAGCAGAGGCTTCCGGGCCCACTATGGCTACACCTTC.

This clone appeared a few times. J is TRBJ1-5 and V is TRBV30, with TRBD1 matching 8 bases. The CDR3 is 14 residues long. Germline values: CDR1 GTSNPN, CDR2 SVGIG (reference sequence). After removal of 2 bases from V and 3 bases from J, the junction contained 3 bases not matched to a gene. CDR3 in amino acids: CAWSRTGPNQPQHF. The CDR3 nucleotides are TGTGCCTGGAGTCGGACAGGGCCCAATCAGCCCCAGCATTTT.

This chain uses TRBV10-3 with TRBJ2-5, with TRBD1 identical over 9 bases. Trimming at V came to 2 bases and at J to 5 bases, leaving 0 bases not matched to a gene. The CDR3 loop spans 13 amino acids. Germline CDR1 and CDR2: ENHRY and SYGVKD. The CDR3 sequence: CAISEGQGETQYF. The CDR3 DNA reads TGTGCCATCAGTGAGGGACAGGGGGAGACCCAGTACTTC.

This chain links TRBV30 with TRBJ2-5; perhaps TRBD2 as D (5 bases). V dropped 3 bases and J dropped 0 bases, with 14 bases sitting between them. The germline V gene has CDR1 GTSNPN and CDR2 SVGIG (reference sequence). The CDR3 extends over 15 amino acids. The chain's CDR3 is CAWSAQGGYQETQYF. CDR3 DNA sequence: TGTGCCTGGAGCGCCCAAGGCGGGTACCAAGAGACCCAGTACTTC.